These 14 T cell receptor beta chains originate from one sample sequenced in a study of control samples from healthy donors and cancer patients. Repertoires were generated with immunoSEQ multiplex PCR, while TCRdb's copy carries only in-frame clones and drops some. Found here are fewer than 90,000 clones, more than 70% of them singletons; the top ten hold roughly a fifth. Sample: blood. Source of these receptors: a man aged 50-60 years in good health.

This sequence joins TRBV4-2 and TRBJ1-6; perhaps TRBD1 as D (5 bases). Germline V gene lookup returns CDR1 LGHNA and CDR2 YNFKEQ. Between the trimmed V and J ends, which lost 8 bases and 13 bases, there was a span of 21 bases. The CDR3 sequence is 14 residues long. In DNA form, the CDR3 reads TGTGCCAGCGACACAGGTACCCCTGGAGCCCCCCTCCACTTT. This sequence encodes CASDTGTPGAPLHF.

This chain joins TRBV7-2 and TRBJ2-5; possible D gene TRBD1, 5 bases. Looked up from germline, CDR1 is SGHTA and CDR2 is FQGNSA. The CDR3 contains 15 residues. Between the trimmed V and J ends, which lost 5 bases and 5 bases, there was a span of 18 bases. CDR3 sequence (DNA): TGTGCCAGCAGCCTAATGGGTCAAGGGGTTGAGACCCAGTACTTC. Its protein is CASSLMGQGVETQYF.

The genes are TRBV5-1 and TRBJ1-1; 7 bases are shared with TRBD1. The CDR3 length is 16 residues. Germline V lookup: CDR1 SGHRS, CDR2 YFSETQ. V gave up 4 bases and J gave up 1 base; unmatched junction bases: 10. CDR3 DNA sequence: TGCGCCAGCAGCATAGGTTTAACAGGGGCGAACACTGAAGCTTTCTTT. Translation: CASSIGLTGANTEAFF.

V gene TRBV4-1 combines with J gene TRBJ2-1; D may be TRBD1 or TRBD2 (5 bases each). The CDR3 runs to 15 residues. Per the germline V gene, CDR1 is MGHRA and CDR2 is YSYEKL. Trimming left V 2 bases short and J 6 bases short, with 14 bases between. In DNA form, the CDR3 reads TGCGCCAGCAGCCAAATGGGAAGAGGGGTCAATGAGCAGTTCTTC. Residues: CASSQMGRGVNEQFF.

This clone came up once. The chain links TRBV9 to TRBJ1-1; TRBD1 aligns across 7 bases. Germline CDR1 SGDLS, CDR2 YYNGEE. The CDR3 loop spans 14 amino acids. The V and J ends lost 3 bases and 5 bases, in that order; junction bases with no gene match: 7. The CDR3 sequence: CASSGSSGGTEAFF. The CDR3 coding sequence is TGTGCCAGCAGCGGATCTTCAGGGGGAACTGAAGCTTTCTTT.

In the case of this clone: Additional DNA sequences in this sample encode the identical CDR3. V usage is TRBV5-1 and J usage is TRBJ2-1; TRBD2 aligns across 11 bases. CDR1 and CDR2 from the germline V gene are SGHRS and YFSETQ. The CDR3 spans 14 residues. V dropped 3 bases and J dropped 4; count of bases not matched to a gene: 0. The CDR3 DNA follows: TGCGCCAGCAGCTCTAGCGGGGGGTACAATGAGCAGTTCTTC. It yields the protein CASSSSGGYNEQFF.

The chain combines TRBV4-2 with TRBJ1-2; 7 positions agree with TRBD1. V lost 4 bases to trimming and J lost 3 bases; unmatched junction nucleotides: 5. Germline V gene data show CDR1 as LGHNA and CDR2 as YNFKEQ. The CDR3 extends over 14 amino acids. The CDR3 DNA reads as TGTGCCAGCAGCCGCTTCGGGACAGACTATGGCTACACCTTC. The encoded protein is CASSRFGTDYGYTF.

The J gene is TRBJ2-1, the V gene TRBV7-2; TRBD2 agrees at 10 bases. Germline lookup yields CDR1 SGHTA and CDR2 FQGNSA. The CDR3 contains 16 residues. J gave up 0 bases and V 3 bases, and 2 bases lay outside the gene matches. In nucleotides, the CDR3 is TGTGCCAGCAGCTTTAGCGGGGGGTTCTCCTACAATGAGCAGTTCTTC. Translating it yields CASSFSGGFSYNEQFF.

The chain has TRBV25-1 and TRBJ2-2, with TRBD1 as a possible D gene (6 bases). V lost 6 bases and J lost 1, with 9 bases in between. The CDR3 sequence is 14 residues long. The germline CDR1 and CDR2 sequences are MGHDK and SYGVNS. For the CDR3, the DNA is TGTGCCAGCAGCCTGACAGGGAACACCGGGGAGCTGTTTTTT. It yields the protein CASSLTGNTGELFF. The full variable domain, in which reference TRBV25-1 and TRBJ2-2 provide the parts outside the CDR3, is EADIYQTPRYLVIGTGKKITLECSQTMGHDKMYWYQQDPGMELHLIHYSYGVNSTEKGDLSSESTVSRIRTEHFPLTLESARPSHTSQYLCASSLTGNTGELFFGEGSRLTVL.

This clone has only one observation. The rearrangement links TRBV6-1 to TRBJ2-5, with D possibly TRBD1 on 5 matching bases. The length of the CDR3 is 13 residues. Trimming shortened V by 5 bases and J by 3 bases, and 10 bases separated the two germline ends. CDR1 MNHNS and CDR2 SASEGT come from the germline V gene. The CDR3 spells CASSPRVEETQYF. DNA for the CDR3: TGTGCCAGCAGTCCCAGGGTAGAAGAGACCCAGTACTTC.

V gene TRBV7-9 combines with J gene TRBJ2-5, with a weak D call TRBD2 (5 bases). In germline, CDR1 is SEHNR, CDR2 FQNEAQ (reference sequence). V lost 5 bases and J lost 3, with 13 bases in between. This CDR3 comprises 14 residues. CDR3 in amino acids: CASSLSRGEETQYF. For the CDR3, the DNA is TGTGCCAGCAGCCTCAGCCGGGGAGAAGAGACCCAGTACTTC.

The chain uses TRBV15 and TRBJ1-5; 9 bases agree with TRBD1. The V and J ends lost 3 bases and 3 bases, in that order; junction bases with no gene match: 3. The CDR3 is made up of 15 amino acids. The germline V gene encodes CDR1 LNHNV and CDR2 YYDKDF (reference sequence). CDR3 loop: CATSRGTGNNQPQHF. The CDR3, as DNA: TGTGCCACCAGCAGGGGGACAGGGAACAATCAGCCCCAGCATTTT.

The V call is TRBV5-1, the J call TRBJ2-3, with D unresolved. The V gene's germline CDR1 is SGHRS and CDR2 YFSETQ. Trimming shortened V by 7 bases and J by 4 bases, and 7 bases separated the two germline ends. The length of the CDR3 is 11 residues. In DNA, the CDR3 is TGCGCCAGCCGGTTATCAGATACGCAGTATTTT. This translates into CASRLSDTQYF.

The CDR3 region is CASSYYRAPNEKLFF. The CDR3, as DNA: TGTGCCAGCAGCTACTATAGGGCCCCTAATGAAAAACTGTTTTTT. The chain links TRBV5-8 to TRBJ1-4, with D unclear. This CDR3 contains 15 residues. CDR1 is SGHTS and CDR2 is YDEGEE in the germline V gene. Trimming removed 3 bases at V and 3 bases at J, with 12 bases between.